A single sample gave rise to the 32 T cell receptor beta chains below, sequenced in a study of blood T cell repertoires in COVID-19. TCRdb keeps only in-frame clones here, not all; method: immunoSEQ multiplex PCR. The sample lists 20,000 to 30,000 clones; 80% to 90% were seen once. The sequencing sample was made of peripheral blood. The source is a human donor in a cohort sampled during active COVID-19.

The chain is built from TRBV4-1 and TRBJ2-1, with 8 bases that match TRBD2. The V gene end was trimmed by 0 bases and the J gene end by 6 bases; junction bases not matched to a gene: 7. Germline-derived CDR1 and CDR2 are MGHRA and YSYEKL. There are 16 residues in the CDR3. The DNA of the CDR3 is TGCGCCAGCAGCCAAGAAGGCCAGCGGGAGTTCAATGAGCAGTTCTTC. Its translation is CASSQEGQREFNEQFF.

The rearrangement links TRBV28 to TRBJ2-3; 10 nucleotides line up with TRBD2. The CDR3 covers 13 residues. J lost 6 bases, V lost 7 bases, and 4 bases had no gene match. From germline, CDR1 is MDHEN and CDR2 SYDVKM. CDR3 nucleotides: TGTGCCAGCACAACTAGCGGGATGGATACGCAGTATTTT. Translation: CASTTSGMDTQYF.

The chain couples TRBV7-2 to TRBJ2-3; 7 bases are a match to TRBD2. Trimming cost V 5 bases and J 0 bases; bases outside gene matches: 8. The CDR3 extends over 16 amino acids. Germline values: CDR1 SGHTA, CDR2 FQGNSA. Here the CDR3 reads CASSGSSGTSTDTQYF. CDR3 sequence (DNA): TGTGCCAGCAGCGGCTCTAGCGGCACTAGCACAGATACGCAGTATTTT.

The chain's CDR3 is CASSLPGTGKWQPQHF. The CDR3 nucleotides are TGTGCCAGCAGTTTACCGGGGACAGGGAAATGGCAGCCCCAGCATTTT. This chain links TRBV28 with TRBJ1-5, with 9 bases identical to TRBD1. This CDR3 has 16 residues. In germline, CDR1 is MDHEN, CDR2 SYDVKM. J was trimmed by 7 bases and V by 2 bases; bases with no gene match: 9.

The CDR3 sequence: CASSYTGETETQYF. CDR3 nucleotide sequence: TGTGCCAGCAGTTATACAGGGGAAACAGAGACCCAGTACTTC. This chain uses TRBV6-5 with TRBJ2-5; 7 bases fit TRBD1. This CDR3 is 14 amino acids long. Germline CDR1 reads MNHEY; CDR2 reads SVGAGI. J was trimmed by 4 bases and V by 3 bases; bases with no gene match: 5.

The chain couples TRBV7-2 to TRBJ2-7, with unresolved D. The CDR3 extends over 11 amino acids. The V gene's germline CDR1 is SGHTA and CDR2 FQGNSA. Deletions cut 2 bases from V and 3 bases from J, with 2 bases between. The CDR3 nucleotides read TGTGCCAGCAGCTTACACTACGAGCAGTACTTC. It is translated as CASSLHYEQYF.

The chain links TRBV28 to TRBJ2-3, with 12 positions matching TRBD2. Germline CDR1 and CDR2: MDHEN and SYDVKM. With 6 bases clipped from V and 3 bases from J, the junction kept 4 bases outside the gene matches. The CDR3 consists of 15 residues. The CDR3 spells CASSPGTSGTDTQYF. CDR3 nucleotide sequence: TGTGCCAGCAGCCCCGGGACTAGCGGGACAGATACGCAGTATTTT.

The V gene is TRBV5-1, the J gene TRBJ2-1; TRBD1 is a possible D gene (6 bases). Trimming stripped 4 bases from V and 4 bases from J, with 24 bases between. Germline V gene sequence: CDR1 SGHRS, CDR2 YFSETQ. The length of the CDR3 is 18 residues. CDR3 in amino acids: CASSRTRGDNVRYNEQFF. CDR3 coding DNA: TGCGCCAGCAGCCGAACCCGTGGGGACAACGTCAGGTACAATGAGCAGTTCTTC.

This sequence joins TRBV6-5 and TRBJ1-5, with 10 bases matching TRBD1. The germline V gene encodes CDR1 MNHEY and CDR2 SVGAGI. This CDR3 is 14 amino acids long. V shed 6 bases and J 5 bases; nucleotides not matched to a gene: 4. The CDR3 DNA reads as TGTGCCAGCAGCCCGGGACAGGGGCATCAGCCCCAGCATTTT. Protein sequence: CASSPGQGHQPQHF.

In its sample, this clone was seen once. The chain has TRBV11-2 and TRBJ2-5; possibly TRBD2 for D (7 bases). CDR3 length: 16 amino acids. CDR1 and CDR2 from the germline V gene are SGHAT and FQNNGV. V was pared by 4 bases and J by 5 bases, with 20 bases between. CDR3 nucleotides: TGTGCCAGCAGCTCCCCCACGGAGGGAGGGGGGGAGACCCAGTACTTC. Residues: CASSSPTEGGGETQYF. Full variable domain (missing parts from reference TRBV11-2 and TRBJ2-5): EAGVAQSPRYKIIEKRQSVAFWCNPISGHATLYWYQQILGQGPKLLIQFQNNGVVDDSQLPKDRFSAERLKGVDSTLKIQPAKLEDSAVYLCASSSPTEGGGETQYFGPGTRLLVL.

The chain couples TRBV5-1 to TRBJ1-4; 7 bases match TRBD1. The V gene end was trimmed by 2 bases and the J gene end by 3 bases; junction bases not matched to a gene: 7. The CDR3 loop spans 16 amino acids. Germline CDR1 is SGHRS and CDR2 is YFSETQ. Written as DNA, the CDR3 is TGCGCCAGCAGCTTCGTTCAGACAGGGCCTAATGAAAAACTGTTTTTT. Translating gives CASSFVQTGPNEKLFF.

V is TRBV30 and J is TRBJ2-3; 7 nucleotides agree with TRBD1. Trimming at V came to 3 bases and at J to 0 bases, leaving 6 bases not matched to a gene. CDR1 is GTSNPN, CDR2 SVGIG, per germline (reference sequence). The CDR3 spans 15 residues. The CDR3 here is CAWSLPGGSTDTQYF. The CDR3 DNA sequence: TGTGCCTGGAGCCTACCAGGGGGAAGCACAGATACGCAGTATTTT.

The V call is TRBV10-3, the J call TRBJ2-1; 14 bases fit TRBD2. The CDR3 length is 15 residues. J lost 7 bases, V lost 6 bases, and 5 bases had no gene match. Germline loops: CDR1 ENHRY, CDR2 SYGVKD. CDR3 region: CAIRTSGGAGNEQFF. DNA of the CDR3: TGTGCCATCAGGACTAGCGGGGGGGCTGGGAATGAGCAGTTCTTC.

The rearrangement joins TRBV9 to TRBJ2-2, with D maybe TRBD1 (6 bases). The germline V gene encodes CDR1 SGDLS and CDR2 YYNGEE. CDR3 length: 16 amino acids. V was trimmed by 5 bases and J by 0 bases, leaving 14 bases between them. In nucleotides, the CDR3 is TGTGCCAGCAGTACTCGGGACATACCGAACACCGGGGAGCTGTTTTTT. Protein: CASSTRDIPNTGELFF.

The gene calls are TRBV13 and TRBJ2-3, with D perhaps matching TRBD1 (6 bases). Between the trimmed V and J ends, which lost 3 bases and 4 bases, there was a span of 11 bases. CDR1 PRHDT and CDR2 FYEKMQ come from the germline V gene (reference sequence). The CDR3 has 14 amino acids. CDR3 DNA sequence: TGTGCCAGCAGCTTCACAGGGAGCTCAGATACGCAGTATTTT. As protein: CASSFTGSSDTQYF.

A few counts support this clone. J is TRBJ1-5 and V is TRBV2, with 7 positions matching TRBD1. J gave up 1 base and V 6 bases, and 3 bases lay outside the gene matches. Germline V lookup: CDR1 SNHLY, CDR2 FYNNEI. This CDR3 spans 14 amino acids. The CDR3 sequence: CASSMTGSNQPQHF. DNA of the CDR3: TGTGCCAGCAGCATGACAGGGAGCAATCAGCCCCAGCATTTT.

V usage is TRBV7-3 and J usage is TRBJ2-5, with 8 positions matching TRBD1. There are 14 residues in the CDR3. CDR1 and CDR2 from the germline V gene are SGHTA and FQGTGA. The junction had 6 bases not matched to a gene; V was cut back by 5 bases and J by 4 bases. The CDR3 region has the DNA TGTGCCAGCAGCCCTGGACAGGGTTCAGAGACCCAGTACTTC. Translation: CASSPGQGSETQYF.

The chain couples TRBV9 to TRBJ2-7, with 7 bases lining up with TRBD2. The V gene's germline CDR1 is SGDLS and CDR2 YYNGEE. The CDR3 runs 15 residues. The V segment lost 0 bases and the J segment 4 bases; nucleotides outside the gene matches: 7. CDR3 residues: CASSVGGGGPYEQYF. CDR3 nucleotides: TGTGCCAGCAGCGTAGGTGGGGGAGGGCCGTACGAGCAGTACTTC.

The J gene is TRBJ1-4, the V gene TRBV5-5; TRBD1 aligns across 7 bases. This CDR3 contains 15 residues. Per the germline V gene, CDR1 is SGHKS and CDR2 is YYEKEE (reference sequence). V trimming: 4 bases; J trimming: 5 bases; junction bases outside the gene matches: 8. The CDR3 DNA reads as TGTGCCAGCAGCGCCGTATCAGGGGGGAATGAAAAACTGTTTTTT. Translating gives CASSAVSGGNEKLFF.

J is TRBJ1-1 and V is TRBV30; D is uncertain. The CDR3 sequence is 17 residues long. CDR1 GTSNPN and CDR2 SVGIG come from the germline V gene (reference sequence). Deletions cut 0 bases from V and 0 bases from J, with 17 bases between. The CDR3 region has the DNA TGTGCCTGGAGTGTTGTGGCCGGCGGATATCTGAACACTGAAGCTTTCTTT. Encoded protein: CAWSVVAGGYLNTEAFF.

The chain is built from TRBV28 and TRBJ1-2; D may be TRBD1 (6 bases). Germline CDR1 MDHEN, CDR2 SYDVKM. The CDR3 is made up of 15 amino acids. V shed 10 bases and J shed 2 bases, with 20 bases lying between them. CDR3: CATWGQPSTNYGYTF. Here the CDR3 DNA reads TGTGCCACATGGGGACAACCAAGCACCAACTATGGCTACACCTTC.

The rearrangement links TRBV4-2 to TRBJ2-1; 10 bases are a match to TRBD2. The length of the CDR3 is 16 residues. From germline, CDR1 is LGHNA and CDR2 YNFKEQ. V trimming: 0 bases; J trimming: 8 bases; junction bases outside the gene matches: 7. The CDR3 coding sequence is TGTGCCAGCAGCCAAGATCAACTAGCGGGGAGGGATGAGCAGTTCTTC. Encoded protein: CASSQDQLAGRDEQFF.

The chain combines TRBV18 with TRBJ2-3, with D perhaps TRBD2 (5 bases). Between the trimmed V and J ends, which lost 2 bases and 6 bases, there was a span of 12 bases. Germline values: CDR1 KGHSH, CDR2 LQKENI. The CDR3 is 14 amino acids. The CDR3 region is CASSPGTSVDTQYF. The CDR3 nucleotides are TGTGCCAGCTCACCAGGCACTAGTGTGGATACGCAGTATTTT.

The CDR3 DNA sequence: TGTGCCAGCAGCGCAGGGGGTCAAGAGACCCAGTACTTC. Protein: CASSAGGQETQYF. V and J are TRBV7-3 and TRBJ2-5; 7 bases align to TRBD1. V shed 5 bases, J shed 2 bases, and the junction held 2 bases outside the gene matches. Looked up from germline, CDR1 is SGHTA and CDR2 is FQGTGA. The CDR3 sequence is 13 residues long.

The chain employs TRBV15 and TRBJ2-1; 12 bases are shared with TRBD2. From germline, CDR1 is LNHNV and CDR2 YYDKDF (reference sequence). The CDR3 has 16 residues. After removal of 5 bases from V and 3 bases from J, the junction contained 5 bases not matched to a gene. The CDR3 reads CATSHGLAGNYNEQFF. CDR3 nucleotide sequence: TGTGCCACCAGCCACGGACTAGCGGGAAACTACAATGAGCAGTTCTTC. Using reference TRBV15 and TRBJ2-1 for the parts outside the CDR3, the full variable domain is DAMVIQNPRYQVTQFGKPVTLSCSQTLNHNVMYWYQQKSSQAPKLLFHYYDKDFNNEADTPDNFQSRRPNTSFCFLDIRSPGLGDTAMYLCATSHGLAGNYNEQFFGPGTRLTVL.

J is TRBJ2-5 and V is TRBV28; weak D call: TRBD1 (6 bases). V was trimmed by 7 bases and J by 5 bases, leaving 23 bases between them. The CDR3 loop spans 16 amino acids. Germline lookup yields CDR1 MDHEN and CDR2 SYDVKM. CDR3 sequence: CASNFANQGIGETQYF. The CDR3, as DNA: TGTGCCAGCAACTTCGCAAACCAGGGGATCGGGGAGACCCAGTACTTC.

This chain joins TRBV6-6 and TRBJ2-1, with TRBD2 matching over 8 bases. The CDR3 is 15 amino acids. Germline trimming cut 2 bases from V and 9 bases from J; bases unmatched to any gene: 9. Germline V gives CDR1 MNHNY, CDR2 SVGAGI (reference sequence). CDR3 in amino acids: CASSYGGTSGGEQFF. CDR3 sequence (DNA): TGTGCCAGCAGTTACGGCGGGACTAGTGGTGGTGAGCAGTTCTTC.

This chain links TRBV4-1 with TRBJ1-3; maybe TRBD1 (6 bases). Per the germline V gene, CDR1 is MGHRA and CDR2 is YSYEKL. V was trimmed by 3 bases and J by 1 base, leaving 19 bases between them. The CDR3 consists of 18 residues. CDR3 in amino acids: CASSQRGGDGTSGNTIYF. In nucleotides, the CDR3 is TGCGCCAGCAGCCAGAGGGGGGGTGACGGAACGTCTGGAAACACCATATATTTT.

The sample holds one count of this clone. The chain links TRBV15 to TRBJ2-1; 8 bases match TRBD2. CDR3 length equals 16 residues. The V gene end was trimmed by 0 bases and the J gene end by 5 bases; junction bases not matched to a gene: 6. Germline V gives CDR1 LNHNV, CDR2 YYDKDF (reference sequence). For the CDR3, the DNA is TGTGCCACCAGCAGAGATCGGGGGGGCTTAAACAATGAGCAGTTCTTC. Translating gives CATSRDRGGLNNEQFF.

DNA of the CDR3: TGTGCCAGCAGCCAAGACCGACCCGGGGAGCAGTACTTC. Encoded protein: CASSQDRPGEQYF. The chain has TRBV3-1 (or the pseudogene TRBV3-2) and TRBJ2-7; D call uncertain. CDR3 length equals 13 residues. CDR1 is LGHDT and CDR2 is YNNKEL in the germline V gene (reference sequence). Trimming took 0 bases from V and 7 from J, leaving 10 bases between them.

The chain carries TRBV3-1 (or the pseudogene TRBV3-2) and TRBJ2-1; D not certain. The V end was cut by 4 bases, the J end by 8 bases, with 21 bases between. The germline V gene encodes CDR1 LGHDT and CDR2 YNNKEL (reference sequence). This CDR3 has 16 amino acids. As DNA, the CDR3 is TGTGCCAGCAGCCCGAAGTTCAACCCAGGTAGAGATGAGCAGTTCTTC. This encodes CASSPKFNPGRDEQFF.

This clone appeared once. The CDR3 DNA sequence: TGTGCCAGCAGTGAAACAGGGGGTCAGCCCCAGCATTTT. Translated, it gives CASSETGGQPQHF. V is TRBV2 and J is TRBJ1-5; 8 nucleotides line up with TRBD1. The germline V gene has CDR1 SNHLY and CDR2 FYNNEI. The CDR3 has 13 amino acids. V gave up 2 bases and J gave up 6 bases; unmatched junction bases: 0.